This TCR beta chain was sequenced during a study of blood T cell repertoires in COVID-19. Per the germline V gene, CDR1 is MNHEY and CDR2 is SVGEGT. The CDR3 sequence is 12 residues long. V was shortened by 6 bases and J by 3 bases, with 9 bases between the two germline ends. The repertoire was sequenced with immunoSEQ multiplex PCR; TCRdb's copy has only in-frame clones and lacks some. The profile shows about 88,000 clones, 91% of them singletons. The source of this sequence is a human donor with active COVID-19. The donor label of this sample is uncertain. The rearrangement joins TRBV6-2 or TRBV6-3 to TRBJ2-7; D is perhaps TRBD1 (5 bases). Sequenced input: peripheral blood. This CDR3 reads CASSVDNYEQYF. CDR3 bases: TGTGCCAGCAGCGTGGACAACTACGAGCAGTACTTC.